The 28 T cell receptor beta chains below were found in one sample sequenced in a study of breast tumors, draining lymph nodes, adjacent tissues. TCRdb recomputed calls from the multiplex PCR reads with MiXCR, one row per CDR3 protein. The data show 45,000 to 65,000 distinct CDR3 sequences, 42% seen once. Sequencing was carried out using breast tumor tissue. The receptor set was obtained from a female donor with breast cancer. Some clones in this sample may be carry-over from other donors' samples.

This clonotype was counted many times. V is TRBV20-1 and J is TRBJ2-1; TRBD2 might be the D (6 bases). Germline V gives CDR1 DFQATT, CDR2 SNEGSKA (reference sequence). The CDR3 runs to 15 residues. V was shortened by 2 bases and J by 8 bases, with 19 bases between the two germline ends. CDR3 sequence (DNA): TGCAGTGCTAGAAAAACCGGGACTTTCGCGGATGAGCAGTTCTTC. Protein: CSARKTGTFADEQFF.

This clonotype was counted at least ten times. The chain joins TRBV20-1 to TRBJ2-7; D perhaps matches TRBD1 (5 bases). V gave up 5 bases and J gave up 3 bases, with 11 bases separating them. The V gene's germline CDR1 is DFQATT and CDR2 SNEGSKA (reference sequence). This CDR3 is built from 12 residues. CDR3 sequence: CSALTGFYEQYF. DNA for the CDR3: TGCAGTGCTCTTACAGGTTTCTACGAGCAGTACTTC.

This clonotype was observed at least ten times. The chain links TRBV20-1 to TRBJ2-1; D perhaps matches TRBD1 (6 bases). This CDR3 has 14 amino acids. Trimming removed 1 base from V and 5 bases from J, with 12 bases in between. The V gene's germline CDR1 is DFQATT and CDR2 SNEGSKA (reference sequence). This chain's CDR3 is CSARVPDRNNEQFF. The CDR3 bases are TGCAGTGCTAGAGTACCGGACAGAAACAATGAGCAGTTCTTC.

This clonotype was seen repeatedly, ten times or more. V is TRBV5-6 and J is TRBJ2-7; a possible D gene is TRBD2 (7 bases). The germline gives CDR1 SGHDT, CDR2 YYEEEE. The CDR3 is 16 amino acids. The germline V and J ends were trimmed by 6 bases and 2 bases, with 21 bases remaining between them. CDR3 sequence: CASIRGGRDGAYEQYF. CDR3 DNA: TGTGCCAGCATCCGAGGGGGGAGGGACGGAGCCTACGAGCAGTACTTC.

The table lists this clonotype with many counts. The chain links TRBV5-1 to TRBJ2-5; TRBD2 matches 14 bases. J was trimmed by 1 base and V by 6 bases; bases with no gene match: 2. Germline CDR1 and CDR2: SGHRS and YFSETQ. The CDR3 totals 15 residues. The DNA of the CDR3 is TGCGCCAGCAAGACTAGCGGGAGGGCCCAAGAGACCCAGTACTTC. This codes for CASKTSGRAQETQYF.

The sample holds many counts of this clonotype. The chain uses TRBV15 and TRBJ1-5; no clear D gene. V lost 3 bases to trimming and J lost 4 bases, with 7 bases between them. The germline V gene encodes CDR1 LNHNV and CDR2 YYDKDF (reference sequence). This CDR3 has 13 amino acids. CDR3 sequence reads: CATSSQPNQPQHF. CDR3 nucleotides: TGTGCCACCAGCAGCCAACCGAATCAGCCCCAGCATTTT.

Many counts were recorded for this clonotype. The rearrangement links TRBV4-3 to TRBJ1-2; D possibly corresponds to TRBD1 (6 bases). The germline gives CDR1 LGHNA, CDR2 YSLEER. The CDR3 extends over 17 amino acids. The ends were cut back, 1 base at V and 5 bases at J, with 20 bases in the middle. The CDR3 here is CASSQASRWAGEYGYTF. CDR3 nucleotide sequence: TGCGCCAGCAGCCAAGCATCCCGCTGGGCAGGGGAGTATGGCTACACCTTC.

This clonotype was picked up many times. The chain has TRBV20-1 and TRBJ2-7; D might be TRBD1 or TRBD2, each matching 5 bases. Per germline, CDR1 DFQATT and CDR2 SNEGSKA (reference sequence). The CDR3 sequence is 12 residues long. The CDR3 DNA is TGCAGCGGGACGGACAACTCCTACGAGCAGTACTTC. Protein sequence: CSGTDNSYEQYF.

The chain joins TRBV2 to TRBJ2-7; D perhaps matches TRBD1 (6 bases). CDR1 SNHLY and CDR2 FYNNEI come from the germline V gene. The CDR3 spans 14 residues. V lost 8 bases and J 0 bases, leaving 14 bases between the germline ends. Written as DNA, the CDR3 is TGTGCCAGCTCCAACAGGGAAATCTCCTACGAGCAGTACTTC. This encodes CASSNREISYEQYF.

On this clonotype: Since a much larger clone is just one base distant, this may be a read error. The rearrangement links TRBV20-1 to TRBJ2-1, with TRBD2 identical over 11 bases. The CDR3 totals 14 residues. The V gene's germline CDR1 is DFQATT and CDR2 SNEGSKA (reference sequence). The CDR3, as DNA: TGCAGTGCGAGAAGGACTAGCGGGTACACTGAGCAGTTCTTC. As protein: CSARRTSGYTEQFF.

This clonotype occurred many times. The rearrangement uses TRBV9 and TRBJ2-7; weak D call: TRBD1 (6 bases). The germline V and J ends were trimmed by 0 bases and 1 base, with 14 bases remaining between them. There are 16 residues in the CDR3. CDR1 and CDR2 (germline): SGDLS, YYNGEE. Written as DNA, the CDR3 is TGTGCCAGCAGCGTAGCTCCCGGGGACATGTCCTACGAGCAGTACTTC. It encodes CASSVAPGDMSYEQYF.

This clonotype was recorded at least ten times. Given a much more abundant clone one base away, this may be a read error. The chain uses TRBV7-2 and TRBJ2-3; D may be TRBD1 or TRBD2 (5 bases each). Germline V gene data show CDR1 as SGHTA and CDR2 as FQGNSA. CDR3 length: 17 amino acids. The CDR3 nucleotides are TGTGCCAGCAGCTTAGATGACTCCCCGAGGGGCACAGATCCGCAGTATTTT. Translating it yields CASSLDDSPRGTDPQYF.

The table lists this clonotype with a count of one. The CDR3 DNA reads as TGTGCCAGTAGACTGGACATCTTGGCACCCCTCCACTTT. Amino acid sequence: CASRLDILAPLHF. V and J are TRBV19 and TRBJ1-6; perhaps TRBD1 as D (5 bases). CDR3 size: 13 residues. V dropped 6 bases and J dropped 11 bases, with 14 bases sitting between them. Germline CDR1 and CDR2: LNHDA and SQIVND (reference sequence).

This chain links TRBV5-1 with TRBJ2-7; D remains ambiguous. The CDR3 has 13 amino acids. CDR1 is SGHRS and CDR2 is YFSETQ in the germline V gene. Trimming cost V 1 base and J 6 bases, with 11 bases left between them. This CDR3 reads CASSLFQLREQYF. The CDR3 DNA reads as TGCGCCAGCAGCTTGTTCCAACTACGCGAGCAGTACTTC.

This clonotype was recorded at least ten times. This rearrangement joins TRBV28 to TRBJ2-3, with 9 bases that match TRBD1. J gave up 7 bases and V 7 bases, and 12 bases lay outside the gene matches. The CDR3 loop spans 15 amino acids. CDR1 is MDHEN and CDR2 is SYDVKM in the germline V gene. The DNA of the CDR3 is TGTGCCAGCACCCAACCCCGGACAGGGGTTAATACGCAGTATTTT. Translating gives CASTQPRTGVNTQYF.

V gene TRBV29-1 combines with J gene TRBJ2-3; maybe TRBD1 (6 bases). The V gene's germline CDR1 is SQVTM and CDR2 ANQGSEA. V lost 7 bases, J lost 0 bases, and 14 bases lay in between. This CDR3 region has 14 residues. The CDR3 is CSARQGMSTDTQYF. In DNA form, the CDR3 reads TGCAGCGCGCGCCAGGGGATGAGCACAGATACGCAGTATTTT.

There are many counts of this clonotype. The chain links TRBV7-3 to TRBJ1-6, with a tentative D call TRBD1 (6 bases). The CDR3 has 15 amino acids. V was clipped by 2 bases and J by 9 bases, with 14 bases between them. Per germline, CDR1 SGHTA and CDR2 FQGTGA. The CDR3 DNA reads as TGTGCCAGCAGCTTATCAGGGGCAGATGGTTCACCCCTCCACTTT. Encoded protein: CASSLSGADGSPLHF.

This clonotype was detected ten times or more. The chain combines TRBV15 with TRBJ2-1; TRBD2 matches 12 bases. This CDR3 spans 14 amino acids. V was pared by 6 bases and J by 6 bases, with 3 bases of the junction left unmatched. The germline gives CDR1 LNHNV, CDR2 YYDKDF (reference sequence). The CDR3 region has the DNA TGTGCCACCAGTCCTAGCGGGAGGGCCAATGAGCAGTTCTTC. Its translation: CATSPSGRANEQFF.

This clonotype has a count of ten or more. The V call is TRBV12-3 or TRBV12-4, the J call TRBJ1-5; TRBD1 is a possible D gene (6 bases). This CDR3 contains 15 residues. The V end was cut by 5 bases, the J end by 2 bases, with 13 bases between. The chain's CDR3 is CASSNTGPGNQPQHF. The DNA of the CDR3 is TGTGCCAGCAGTAATACAGGGCCTGGCAATCAGCCCCAGCATTTT.

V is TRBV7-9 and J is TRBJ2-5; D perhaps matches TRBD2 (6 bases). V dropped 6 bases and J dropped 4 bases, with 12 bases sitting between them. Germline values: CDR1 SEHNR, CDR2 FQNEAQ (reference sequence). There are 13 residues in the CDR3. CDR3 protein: CASSRKAGETQYF. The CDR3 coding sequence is TGTGCCAGCAGTCGAAAAGCGGGAGAGACCCAGTACTTC.

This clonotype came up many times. CDR3 nucleotide sequence: TGCGCCAGCAGCCCAGGGGACTCCTATGGCTACACCTTC. It specifies CASSPGDSYGYTF. This chain joins TRBV5-1 and TRBJ1-2; possible D gene TRBD1, 6 bases. CDR1 SGHRS and CDR2 YFSETQ come from the germline V gene. The length of the CDR3 is 13 residues. V was clipped by 4 bases and J by 4 bases, with 11 bases between them.

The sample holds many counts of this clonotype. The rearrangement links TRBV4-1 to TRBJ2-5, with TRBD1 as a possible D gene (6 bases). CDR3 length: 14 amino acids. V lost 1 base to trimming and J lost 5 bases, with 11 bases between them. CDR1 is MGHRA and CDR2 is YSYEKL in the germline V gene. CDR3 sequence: CASSQANQGETQYF. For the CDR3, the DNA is TGCGCCAGCAGCCAAGCGAATCAGGGGGAGACCCAGTACTTC.

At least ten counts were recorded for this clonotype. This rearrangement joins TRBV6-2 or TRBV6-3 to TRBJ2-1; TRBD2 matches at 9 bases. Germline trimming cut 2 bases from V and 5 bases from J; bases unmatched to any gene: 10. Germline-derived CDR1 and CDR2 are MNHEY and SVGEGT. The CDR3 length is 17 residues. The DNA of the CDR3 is TGTGCCAGCAGTTACGGTACTAGCGGGTACCGCCACAATGAGCAGTTCTTC. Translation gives CASSYGTSGYRHNEQFF.

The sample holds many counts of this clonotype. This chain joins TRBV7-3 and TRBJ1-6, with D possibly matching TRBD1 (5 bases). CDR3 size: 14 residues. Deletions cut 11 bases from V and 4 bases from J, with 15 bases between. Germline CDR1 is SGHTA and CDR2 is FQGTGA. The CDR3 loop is CASSRDGYNSPLHF. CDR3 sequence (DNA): TGTGCCTCAAGTCGGGACGGGTATAATTCACCCCTCCACTTT.

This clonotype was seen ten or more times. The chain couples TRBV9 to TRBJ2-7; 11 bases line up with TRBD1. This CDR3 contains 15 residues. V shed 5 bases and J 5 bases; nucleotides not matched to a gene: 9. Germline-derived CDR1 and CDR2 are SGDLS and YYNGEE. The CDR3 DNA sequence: TGTGCCAGCAGTGCATCTGGGACAGGGGGTAACGAGCAGTACTTC. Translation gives CASSASGTGGNEQYF.

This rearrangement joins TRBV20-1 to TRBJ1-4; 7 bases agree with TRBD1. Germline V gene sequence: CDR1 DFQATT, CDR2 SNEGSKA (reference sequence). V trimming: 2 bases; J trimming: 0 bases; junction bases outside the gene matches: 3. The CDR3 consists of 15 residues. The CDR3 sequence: CSARRDSATNEKLFF. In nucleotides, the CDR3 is TGCAGTGCTAGACGGGACAGTGCAACTAATGAAAAACTGTTTTTT.

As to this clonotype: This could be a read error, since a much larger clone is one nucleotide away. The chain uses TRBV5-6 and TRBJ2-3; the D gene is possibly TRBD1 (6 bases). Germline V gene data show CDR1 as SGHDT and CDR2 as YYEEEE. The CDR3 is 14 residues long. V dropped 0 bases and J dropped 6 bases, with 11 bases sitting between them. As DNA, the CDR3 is TGTGCCAGCAGCTTGGGACAGGCATGGGATACGCAGTATTTT. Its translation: CASSLGQAWDTQYF.

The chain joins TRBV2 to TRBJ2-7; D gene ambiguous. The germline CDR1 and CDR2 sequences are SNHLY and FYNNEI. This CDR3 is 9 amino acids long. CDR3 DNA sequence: TGTCCCAACAGTTACGAGCAGTACTTC. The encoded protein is CPNSYEQYF.